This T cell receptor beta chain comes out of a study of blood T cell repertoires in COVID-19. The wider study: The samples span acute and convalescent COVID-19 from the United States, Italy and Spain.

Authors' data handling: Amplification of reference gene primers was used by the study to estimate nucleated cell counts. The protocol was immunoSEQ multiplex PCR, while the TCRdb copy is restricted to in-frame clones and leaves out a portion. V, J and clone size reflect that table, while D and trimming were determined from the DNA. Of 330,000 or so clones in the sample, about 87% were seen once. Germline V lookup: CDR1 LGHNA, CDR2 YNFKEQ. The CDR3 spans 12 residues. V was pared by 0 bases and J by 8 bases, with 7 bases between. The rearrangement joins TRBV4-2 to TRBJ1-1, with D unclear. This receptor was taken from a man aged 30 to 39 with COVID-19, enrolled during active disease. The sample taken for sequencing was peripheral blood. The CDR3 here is CASSQDGREAFF. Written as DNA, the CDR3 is TGTGCCAGCAGCCAAGACGGGAGAGAAGCTTTCTTT.